These T cell receptor beta chains were read from a single sample in a study of blood T cell repertoires in COVID-19. TCRdb keeps only in-frame clones here, not all; method: immunoSEQ multiplex PCR. The sample consists of approximately 89,000 clones, 70% to 90% of them appearing once. The sequenced sample consisted of peripheral blood. All receptors come from a woman between 70 and 85 years old with acute or convalescent COVID-19. The CDR3 runs from the conserved cysteine through the conserved F or W. A D gene is named only where the DNA matches it firmly. Size is stated for part of the rows, as once, few or many counts, or as a class when the clone is expanded.

cdr3_nt cdr3_aa d_call v_call cdr3_length clone_size j_call
TGTGCCACCAGTGATTTTAGGGAGATGACAGATACGCAGTATTTT CATSDFREMTDTQYF . TRBV24-1 15 . TRBJ2-3
TGTGCCAGCAGCTTGAACCCGTCGCAGGGCAAGCAGTTCTTC CASSLNPSQGKQFF . TRBV11-3 14 few TRBJ2-1
TGCGCCAGCAGCGTGGGGACAGGGGAATCACCCCTCCACTTT CASSVGTGESPLHF TRBD1 TRBV5-1 14 . TRBJ1-6
TGTGCCAGTGGGGCAGTTCGGAACACTGAAGCTTTCTTT CASGAVRNTEAFF . TRBV28 13 . TRBJ1-1
TGTGCCAGCAGCCAAACAAGGGACAGGGGGGCAGATACGCAGTATTTT CASSQTRDRGADTQYF TRBD1 TRBV13 16 . TRBJ2-3
TGTGCCAGTAGTATTCCAGGGGCTGGTGAAAAACTGTTTTTT CASSIPGAGEKLFF . TRBV19 14 . TRBJ1-4
TGTGCCAGCAGTGGATTACTAGCGGGCGTACAAGAGACCCAGTACTTC CASSGLLAGVQETQYF TRBD2 TRBV6-1 16 . TRBJ2-5
TGCGCCAGCAGCCAAGATCGGACAGGGAGGGATAATTCACCCCTCCACTTT CASSQDRTGRDNSPLHF TRBD1 TRBV4-3 17 . TRBJ1-6
TGTGCCAGTAGTTTTCTAGACAGGGAAGGGGAGATGAACACTGAAGCTTTCTTT CASSFLDREGEMNTEAFF TRBD1 TRBV19 18 . TRBJ1-1
TGTGCCAGCAGCCTAGAGGGCCGGGGGGCCGCTAGCAATCAGCCCCAGCATTTT CASSLEGRGAASNQPQHF . TRBV7-8 18 . TRBJ1-5
TGTGCCAGCAGTGAAACCGGGACTAGCTACAATGAGCAGTTCTTC CASSETGTSYNEQFF TRBD2 TRBV6-1 15 . TRBJ2-1
TGTGCCAGCTCACCATTGAGGGGCGGACTAGCCCCTGGGGCCAACGTCCTGACTTTC CASSPLRGGLAPGANVLTF TRBD2 TRBV18 19 . TRBJ2-6
TGTGCCAGTGCGGGGGCGCGTGGCTACACCTTC CASAGARGYTF . TRBV19 11 . TRBJ1-2
TGTGCCAGCAGCCAAGCCGGGGGGGCCGGCACAGATACGCAGTATTTT CASSQAGGAGTDTQYF TRBD2 TRBV3-1/TRBV3-2 16 . TRBJ2-3
TGTGCCAGCAGTTACTCGATAATAAGCGGAGAAGAGACCCAGTACTTC CASSYSIISGEETQYF . TRBV6-5 16 . TRBJ2-5
TGTGCCAGCACTACGGCAGGGAGGTCCCGGAATGAGCAGTTCTTC CASTTAGRSRNEQFF . TRBV28 15 once TRBJ2-1
TGTGCCAGCAGCCATAGATCGACAGCTGGGTCTGAAAAACTGTTTTTT CASSHRSTAGSEKLFF . TRBV7-9 16 . TRBJ1-4
TGTGCCAGCAGCTTATTGGAGACCCCCCAGAACAATGAGCAGTTCTTC CASSLLETPQNNEQFF . TRBV7-9 16 . TRBJ2-1
TGTGCCAGTAGTTGGCTAGCGGGGGAGGCAGATACGCAGTATTTT CASSWLAGEADTQYF TRBD2 TRBV19 15 . TRBJ2-3
TGTGCCAGCAGCTTAACAGGGCGGACTAATGAAAAACTGTTTTTT CASSLTGRTNEKLFF . TRBV7-9 15 . TRBJ1-4
TGTGCCAGCAGCTTAAAAGCAGGCTCTGGAAACACCATATATTTT CASSLKAGSGNTIYF . TRBV11-3 15 once TRBJ1-3
TGCAGCGTTGCAACAGGGGCGATCACAGATACGCAGTATTTT CSVATGAITDTQYF TRBD1 TRBV29-1 14 . TRBJ2-3